Listed below are T cell receptor beta chains from one sample, sequenced in a study of T cells in Graves' hyperthyroidism and ophthalmopathy. TCRdb reanalysed the multiplex PCR reads using MiXCR and keeps one entry per CDR3 protein. This sample has some 510,000 distinct CDR3 sequences, with 40% to 55% found just once. Specimen: peripheral blood or thyroid tissue (not recorded which). The origin of the receptors is a woman younger than 35 with Graves' hyperthyroidism. Each CDR3 is given with its conserved first and last residue.

j_call,v_call,cdr3_aa
TRBJ2-5,TRBV7-9,CASSFRPRAASKEETQYF
TRBJ1-3,TRBV9,CASSVGGSPYSGNTIYF
TRBJ1-6,TRBV7-9,CATGPRDSPLHF
TRBJ1-5,TRBV10-2,CASSTSNQPQHF
TRBJ1-1,TRBV25-1,CASSEPGWMNTEAFF
TRBJ1-2,TRBV20-1,CSARSAQGAAYGYTF
TRBJ2-7,TRBV11-3,CASSLVSREGLAQYF
TRBJ1-5,TRBV29-1,CSVETSGNQPQHF
TRBJ2-5,TRBV10-3,CAIGQTETQYF
TRBJ1-1,TRBV13,CASSTRTEAFF
TRBJ2-3,TRBV19,CASSTTGVTDTQYF
TRBJ2-5,TRBV20-1,CSARDSNQETQYF
TRBJ2-5,TRBV2,CASTFRTEQETQYF
TRBJ2-7,TRBV14,CASSRATRVSSEQYF
TRBJ2-5,TRBV10-2,CASSDSASGGQETQYF